The T cell receptor beta chain under discussion was sequenced for a study of cytomegalovirus exposure and HLA in healthy donors. Whole-study findings and limits: Among the sequence variants, a highly shared cluster was likely an artifact of sequencing.

Remarks on this clone: The target antigen is unknown.

The germline gives CDR1 SQVTM, CDR2 ANQGSEA. CDR3 length: 12 residues. The V end was cut by 7 bases, the J end by 4 bases, with 13 bases between. The PCR ran on 60 Vbeta and 13 Jbeta primers. Produced via immunoSEQ multiplex PCR; TCRdb's table is partial and in-frame only. The sample shows under 150,000 clones, approximately 80% of them seen only once. Sample: PBMCs. This sequence originates from a young man in good health and CMV-seronegative. The V call is TRBV29-1, the J call TRBJ1-1; D not resolved. CDR3 bases: TGCAGCGGGGCTCCCAGTGGCACTGAAGCTTTCTTT. It yields the protein CSGAPSGTEAFF.